The clone carrying this T cell receptor (beta chain) has a handful of counts. The entry originates in a study of T cell repertoires in cytomegalovirus infection. The overall study: Based on public TCR beta signatures, there were indications of CMV infection and of a matching HLA type.

The CDR3 is made up of 14 amino acids. Deletions cut 5 bases from V and 2 bases from J, with 13 bases between. The germline V gene encodes CDR1 SNHLY and CDR2 FYNNEI. Using its own MiXCR run on the reads, TCRdb lists one record per CDR3 protein. The table has around 94,000 distinct CDR3 sequences, approximately 15% seen once. Material: PBMCs. The TCR sequence derives from a human donor in good health (CMV status not recorded). Some clones in this sample may be carry-over from other donors' samples. The V call is TRBV2, the J call TRBJ2-7; D is unclear. Here the CDR3 reads CASSRTDGPYEQYF. In nucleotides, the CDR3 is TGTGCCAGCAGTAGGACGGACGGACCCTACGAGCAGTACTTC.